The 23 T cell receptor beta chains below all came from one sample that was sequenced in a study of blood T cells in healthy people across ages. The second PCR ran roughly 6 to 12 cycles with a sample-barcoded 5' primer and J-beta primers. TCRdb recomputed calls from the 5' RACE reads with MiXCR, one row per CDR3 protein. The sample records some 1,000,000 distinct CDR3 sequences, approximately 25% being singletons. The sample was also linked to a second study, of T cells of mothers and their children.

The sample consisted of blood. Every receptor here comes from a girl aged 2 to 9 in good health.

This clonotype was picked up many times. CDR3 region: CASSLSLETQYF. As DNA, the CDR3 is TGTGCCAGCAGCTTATCCCTGGAGACCCAGTACTTC. This chain connects TRBV7-2 to TRBJ2-5, with D hard to call. Germline-derived CDR1 and CDR2 are SGHTA and FQGNSA. There are 12 residues in the CDR3. V was pared by 2 bases and J by 5 bases, with 6 bases between.

This sequence joins TRBV18 and TRBJ2-5; D is unresolved. The CDR3 extends over 13 amino acids. The germline V gene has CDR1 KGHSH and CDR2 LQKENI. Trimming pared 3 bases from V and 0 bases from J, leaving 5 bases between. CDR3 region: CASSPFNQETQYF. The CDR3 nucleotides read TGTGCCAGCTCACCTTTCAACCAAGAGACCCAGTACTTC.

In this sample, this clonotype turned up many times. The genes are TRBV7-6 and TRBJ2-5; TRBD1 or TRBD2 may be the D gene (5 bases each). The V gene's germline CDR1 is SGHVS and CDR2 FNYEAQ. CDR3 size: 14 residues. V was shortened by 5 bases and J by 5 bases, with 15 bases between the two germline ends. The CDR3 DNA follows: TGTGCCAGCAGCCGGGGACCAGTGGGGGAGACCCAGTACTTC. This codes for CASSRGPVGETQYF.

V usage is TRBV29-1 and J usage is TRBJ2-5; no reliable D call. Gene TRBJ2-1 matches the end of the DNA better, so the J call may be wrong. The CDR3 contains 13 residues. Germline V gene data show CDR1 as SQVTM and CDR2 as ANQGSEA. CDR3 residues: CSVKGRARNEQFF. For the CDR3, the DNA is TGCAGCGTTAAGGGAAGGGCAAGGAATGAGCAGTTCTTC.

This chain uses TRBV4-3 with TRBJ2-5; 9 bases map to TRBD2. The J call could be wrong; TRBJ2-7 is a better fit for the DNA end. Germline lookup yields CDR1 LGHNA and CDR2 YSLEER. The CDR3 has 18 residues. The chain's CDR3 is CASSQEYGTAGGFNEQYF. The CDR3 DNA reads as TGCGCCAGCAGCCAAGAGTACGGTACGGCGGGGGGGTTCAACGAGCAGTACTTC.

This clonotype appeared once. V is TRBV7-3 and J is TRBJ2-3; possible D gene TRBD2, 5 bases. This CDR3 spans 13 amino acids. V dropped 5 bases and J dropped 3 bases, with 9 bases sitting between them. Germline-derived CDR1 and CDR2 are SGHTA and FQGTGA. In nucleotides, the CDR3 is TGTGCCAGCAGCCAGAGGGCAACAGATACGCAGTATTTT. This sequence encodes CASSQRATDTQYF.

This chain uses TRBV29-1 with TRBJ2-1; a possible D gene is TRBD1 (6 bases). The ends were cut back, 2 bases at V and 9 bases at J, with 17 bases in the middle. Germline CDR1 reads SQVTM; CDR2 reads ANQGSEA. CDR3 size: 14 residues. CDR3: CSVEQGNLVGEQFF. The CDR3 nucleotides read TGCAGCGTTGAACAGGGGAACTTAGTGGGTGAGCAGTTCTTC.

The chain uses TRBV4-2 and TRBJ2-3, with 11 bases identical to TRBD2. Germline V CDR1 and CDR2: LGHNA, YNFKEQ. CDR3 length: 15 amino acids. V lost 3 bases to trimming and J lost 9 bases; unmatched junction nucleotides: 8. CDR3 loop: CASSHRLAGGGTQYF. DNA for the CDR3: TGTGCCAGCAGCCATCGGCTAGCGGGGGGAGGCACGCAGTATTTT.

The V gene is TRBV12-3 or TRBV12-4, the J gene TRBJ1-1; possibly TRBD1 for D (6 bases). The CDR3 runs 17 residues. Trimming removed 2 bases from V and 2 bases from J, with 18 bases in between. The CDR3 spells CASSLTEWGLRNTEAFF. The DNA of the CDR3 is TGTGCCAGCAGTTTAACCGAGTGGGGGCTTAGAAACACTGAAGCTTTCTTT.

The chain employs TRBV5-1 and TRBJ2-5; D remains unclear. The CDR3 length is 14 residues. The V gene lost 0 bases and the J gene lost 0 bases, with 6 bases spanning the gap. Germline loops: CDR1 SGHRS, CDR2 YFSETQ. CDR3: CASSLDDNQETQYF. CDR3 nucleotides: TGCGCCAGCAGCTTGGACGACAACCAAGAGACCCAGTACTTC.

This clonotype was found a few times. The chain joins TRBV28 to TRBJ2-7; D is possibly TRBD1 or TRBD2 (5 bases each). Trimming took off 5 bases at V and 3 bases at J, with 14 bases between the two ends. CDR1 and CDR2 from the germline V gene are MDHEN and SYDVKM. CDR3 length equals 14 residues. CDR3 amino acids: CASSPTRGVYEQYF. The DNA of the CDR3 is TGTGCCAGCAGTCCCACCCGAGGGGTCTACGAGCAGTACTTC. Filled out from reference TRBV28 and TRBJ2-7, the complete variable domain reads DVKVTQSSRYLVKRTGEKVFLECVQDMDHENMFWYRQDPGLGLRLIYFSYDVKMKEKGDIPEGYSVSREKKERFSLILESASTNQTSMYLCASSPTRGVYEQYFGPGTRLTVT.

J is TRBJ2-1 and V is TRBV27; TRBD1 matches at 7 bases. J gave up 1 base and V 5 bases, and 8 bases lay outside the gene matches. Germline lookup yields CDR1 MNHEY and CDR2 SMNVEV (reference sequence). This CDR3 spans 16 amino acids. As DNA, the CDR3 is TGTGCCAGCAGTCAAAACCGGGACAGTTCCTACAATGAGCAGTTCTTC. Translated, it gives CASSQNRDSSYNEQFF.

V gene TRBV11-2 combines with J gene TRBJ2-1; D uncertain. Trimming shortened V by 0 bases and J by 4 bases, and 13 bases separated the two germline ends. Germline loops: CDR1 SGHAT, CDR2 FQNNGV. The CDR3 extends over 16 amino acids. CDR3 loop: CASSLDLNFRYNEQFF. CDR3 DNA sequence: TGTGCCAGCAGCTTAGACCTCAACTTCCGATACAATGAGCAGTTCTTC.

This chain connects TRBV7-2 to TRBJ2-1; TRBD2 matches at 8 bases. The DNA end favors TRBJ2-7, so the J call may be wrong. The germline V gene encodes CDR1 SGHTA and CDR2 FQGNSA. The CDR3 runs 14 residues. In DNA, the CDR3 is TGTGCCAGCAGCCCGGGGGGGGTGACCTACGAGCAGTACTTC. Its translation is CASSPGGVTYEQYF.

This clonotype came up a few times. V usage is TRBV29-1 and J usage is TRBJ2-1, with 9 positions matching TRBD2. The last part of the DNA fits TRBJ2-5 better; the J call may be wrong. Germline CDR1 reads SQVTM; CDR2 reads ANQGSEA. The CDR3 loop spans 20 amino acids. CDR3 protein: CSVSGLDSIRASGTSRTQYF. Here the CDR3 DNA reads TGCAGCGTTTCGGGTCTGGATAGTATCCGGGCTAGCGGGACCTCAAGGACCCAGTACTTC.

The CDR3 DNA is TGTGCCAGCAGATTTAAGACACGTAACACTGAAGCTTTCTTT. Its protein product is CASRFKTRNTEAFF. This sequence joins TRBV6-4 and TRBJ1-1, with no clear D. From germline, CDR1 is MRHNA and CDR2 SNTAGT. Deletions cut 6 bases from V and 2 bases from J, with 13 bases between. The CDR3 runs to 14 residues.

The V call is TRBV7-3, the J call TRBJ2-4; 9 bases line up with TRBD2. There are 16 residues in the CDR3. Germline values: CDR1 SGHTA, CDR2 FQGTGA. J lost 7 bases, V lost 3 bases, and 10 bases had no gene match. The CDR3 DNA follows: TGTGCCAGCAGCTTTACGGGGGTAGCGGGAGCCAACATTCAGTACTTC. Protein: CASSFTGVAGANIQYF. Looking up the rest from reference TRBV7-3 and TRBJ2-4 gives the full variable domain: GAGVSQTPSNKVTEKGKYVELRCDPISGHTALYWYRQSLGQGPEFLIYFQGTGAADDSGLPNDRFFAVRPEGSVSTLKIQRTERGDSAVYLCASSFTGVAGANIQYFGAGTRLSVL.

V and J are TRBV6-5 and TRBJ2-1; no firm D call. The CDR3 sequence is 15 residues long. V was trimmed by 4 bases and J by 3 bases, leaving 13 bases between them. The germline V gene encodes CDR1 MNHEY and CDR2 SVGAGI. In DNA form, the CDR3 reads TGTGCCAGCAGTTCCGAGAGTAGAGGCTACAATGAGCAGTTCTTC. Its protein is CASSSESRGYNEQFF.

This chain connects TRBV7-6 to TRBJ2-7; 10 positions match TRBD2. Germline V CDR1 and CDR2: SGHVS, FNYEAQ. V lost 4 bases to trimming and J lost 7 bases; unmatched junction nucleotides: 10. This CDR3 is built from 15 residues. The CDR3 here is CASSSPGTSDGEQYF. The CDR3 DNA reads as TGTGCCAGCAGCTCCCCCGGGACTAGCGACGGTGAGCAGTACTTC.

V is TRBV4-2 and J is TRBJ1-5; D not certain. From germline, CDR1 is LGHNA and CDR2 YNFKEQ. The germline V and J ends were trimmed by 0 bases and 8 bases, with 8 bases remaining between them. This CDR3 comprises 13 residues. CDR3 bases: TGTGCCAGCAGCCAAGATCAGTCGGAGCCCCAGCATTTT. Protein product: CASSQDQSEPQHF.

This chain connects TRBV4-3 to TRBJ2-4; tentatively, D is TRBD1 or TRBD2 (5 bases each). The length of the CDR3 is 13 residues. Trimming shortened V by 0 bases and J by 9 bases, and 9 bases separated the two germline ends. Germline V CDR1 and CDR2: LGHNA, YSLEER. CDR3 protein: CASSQDTGGIQYF. The CDR3 DNA reads as TGCGCCAGCAGCCAAGATACTGGGGGCATTCAGTACTTC.

The chain employs TRBV13 and TRBJ2-1; D unclear. The J call may be in error: the DNA end matches TRBJ2-5 better. The CDR3 covers 13 residues. Germline V gene data show CDR1 as PRHDT and CDR2 as FYEKMQ (reference sequence). The CDR3: CASSLGQVGTQYF. The CDR3 bases are TGTGCCAGCAGCTTAGGCCAGGTTGGGACCCAGTACTTC.

This clonotype has a handful of counts. At one end, the junction sequence differs from germline, possibly due to a read error. This chain joins TRBV5-1 and TRBJ2-5; 15 bases match TRBD2. TRBJ2-7 explains the end of the DNA better; the J call may be wrong. This CDR3 has 18 amino acids. CDR1 and CDR2 from the germline V gene are SGHRS and YFSETQ. The CDR3 DNA reads TGCGCCAGCAGCTGGAGGACTAGCGGGGGGGCCGTCTCCGACGAGCAGTACTTC. This sequence encodes CASSWRTSGGAVSDEQYF.